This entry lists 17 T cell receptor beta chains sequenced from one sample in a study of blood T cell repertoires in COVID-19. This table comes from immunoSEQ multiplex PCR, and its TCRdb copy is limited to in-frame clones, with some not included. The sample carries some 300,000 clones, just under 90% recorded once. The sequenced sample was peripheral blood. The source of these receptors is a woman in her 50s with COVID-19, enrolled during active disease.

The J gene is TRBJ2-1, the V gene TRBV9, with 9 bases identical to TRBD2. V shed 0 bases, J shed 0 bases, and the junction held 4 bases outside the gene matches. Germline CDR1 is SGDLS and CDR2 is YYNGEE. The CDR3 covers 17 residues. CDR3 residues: CASSVGLSGSSYNEQFF. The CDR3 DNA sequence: TGTGCCAGCAGCGTAGGTCTTAGCGGGAGCTCCTACAATGAGCAGTTCTTC.

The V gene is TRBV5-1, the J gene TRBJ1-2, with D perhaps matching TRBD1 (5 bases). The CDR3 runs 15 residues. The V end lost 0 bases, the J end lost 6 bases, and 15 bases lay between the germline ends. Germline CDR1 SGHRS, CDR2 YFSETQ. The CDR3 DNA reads TGCGCCAGCAGCTTGGCGGGGGAGTTAGGGGATGGCTACACCTTC. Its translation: CASSLAGELGDGYTF. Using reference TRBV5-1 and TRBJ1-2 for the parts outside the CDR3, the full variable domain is KAGVTQTPRYLIKTRGQQVTLSCSPISGHRSVSWYQQTPGQGLQFLFEYFSETQRNKGNFPGRFSGRQFSNSRSEMNVSTLELGDSALYLCASSLAGELGDGYTFGSGTRLTVV.

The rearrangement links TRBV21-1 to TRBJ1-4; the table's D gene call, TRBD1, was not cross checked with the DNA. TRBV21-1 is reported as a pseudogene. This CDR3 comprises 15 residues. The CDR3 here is CASSARNREAEKLFF. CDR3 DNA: TGTGCCAGCAGCGCCCGAAACAGGGAAGCTGAAAAACTGTTTTTT.

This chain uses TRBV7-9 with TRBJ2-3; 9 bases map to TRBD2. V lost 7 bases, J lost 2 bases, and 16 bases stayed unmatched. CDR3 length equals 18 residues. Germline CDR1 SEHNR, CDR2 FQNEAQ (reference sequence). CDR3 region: CASTPPRGGRAPTDTQYF. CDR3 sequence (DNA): TGTGCCAGCACCCCCCCCAGGGGCGGGAGGGCCCCCACAGATACGCAGTATTTT.

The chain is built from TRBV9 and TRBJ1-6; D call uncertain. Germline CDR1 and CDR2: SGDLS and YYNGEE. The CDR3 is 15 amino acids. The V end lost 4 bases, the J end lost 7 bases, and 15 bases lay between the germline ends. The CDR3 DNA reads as TGTGCCAGCAGCTTCGGGAGGGCCTCAAATTCACCCCTCCACTTT. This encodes CASSFGRASNSPLHF.

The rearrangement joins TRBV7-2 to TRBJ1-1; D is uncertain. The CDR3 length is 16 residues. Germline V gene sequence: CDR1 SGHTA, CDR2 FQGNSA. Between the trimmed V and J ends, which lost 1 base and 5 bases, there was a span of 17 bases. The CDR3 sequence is CASSLGGRNGRTEAFF. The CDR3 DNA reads TGTGCCAGCAGCTTAGGCGGCAGAAATGGTAGGACTGAAGCTTTCTTT.

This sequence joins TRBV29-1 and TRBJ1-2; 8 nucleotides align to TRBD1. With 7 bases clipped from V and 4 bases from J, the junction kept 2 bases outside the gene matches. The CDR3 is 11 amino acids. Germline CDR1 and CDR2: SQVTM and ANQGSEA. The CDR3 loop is CSAGTGYGYTF. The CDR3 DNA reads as TGCAGCGCCGGGACAGGCTATGGCTACACCTTC.

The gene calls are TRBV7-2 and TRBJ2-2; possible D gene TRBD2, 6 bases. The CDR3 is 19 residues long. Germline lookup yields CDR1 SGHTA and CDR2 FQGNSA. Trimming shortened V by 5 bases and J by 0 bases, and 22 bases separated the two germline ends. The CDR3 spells CASSLRLVGWGANTGELFF. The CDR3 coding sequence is TGTGCCAGCAGCCTACGACTAGTGGGCTGGGGGGCGAACACCGGGGAGCTGTTTTTT.

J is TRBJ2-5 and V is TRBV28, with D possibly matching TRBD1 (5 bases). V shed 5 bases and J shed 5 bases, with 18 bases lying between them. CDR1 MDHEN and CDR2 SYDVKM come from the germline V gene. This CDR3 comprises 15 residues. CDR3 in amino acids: CASSPSGLKGETQYF. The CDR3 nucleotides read TGTGCCAGCAGTCCGTCTGGGCTCAAGGGGGAGACCCAGTACTTC.

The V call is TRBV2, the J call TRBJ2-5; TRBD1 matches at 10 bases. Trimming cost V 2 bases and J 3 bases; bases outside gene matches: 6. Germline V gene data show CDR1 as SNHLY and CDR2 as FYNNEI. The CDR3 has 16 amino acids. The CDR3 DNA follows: TGTGCCAGCAGTGAAAGGACAGGGGGATCGAAAGAGACCCAGTACTTC. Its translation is CASSERTGGSKETQYF.

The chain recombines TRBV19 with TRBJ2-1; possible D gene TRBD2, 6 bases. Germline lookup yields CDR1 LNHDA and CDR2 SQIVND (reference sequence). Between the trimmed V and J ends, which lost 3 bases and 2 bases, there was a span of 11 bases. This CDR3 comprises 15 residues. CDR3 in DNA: TGTGCCAGTAGTATTAACGCGGGAACCTACAATGAGCAGTTCTTC. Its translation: CASSINAGTYNEQFF.

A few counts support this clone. CDR3: CASSLTGFSGNTIYF. CDR3 DNA: TGTGCCAGCAGTTTAACAGGATTCTCTGGAAACACCATATATTTT. The J gene is TRBJ1-3, the V gene TRBV27, with a possible D match to TRBD1 (5 bases). This CDR3 has 15 amino acids. Trimming removed 2 bases from V and 0 bases from J, with 8 bases in between. Germline CDR1 is MNHEY and CDR2 is SMNVEV (reference sequence).

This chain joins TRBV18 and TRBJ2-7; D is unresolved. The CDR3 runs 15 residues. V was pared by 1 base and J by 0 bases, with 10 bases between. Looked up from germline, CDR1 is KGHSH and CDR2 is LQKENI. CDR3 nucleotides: TGTGCCAGCTCACCACAAACCGGGTACTCCTACGAGCAGTACTTC. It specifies CASSPQTGYSYEQYF.

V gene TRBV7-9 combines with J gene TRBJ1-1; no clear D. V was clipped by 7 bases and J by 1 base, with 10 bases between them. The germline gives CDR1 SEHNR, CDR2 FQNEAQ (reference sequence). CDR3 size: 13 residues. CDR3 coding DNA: TGTGCCAGCACGGAGAGCCCGAACACTGAAGCTTTCTTT. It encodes CASTESPNTEAFF.

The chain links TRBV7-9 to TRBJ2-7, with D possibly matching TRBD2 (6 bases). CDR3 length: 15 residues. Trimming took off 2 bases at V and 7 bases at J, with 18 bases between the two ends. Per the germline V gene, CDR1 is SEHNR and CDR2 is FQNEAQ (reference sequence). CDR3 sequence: CASSLLTDIGGEQYF. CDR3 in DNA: TGTGCCAGCAGCTTATTAACGGATATTGGGGGGGAGCAGTACTTC. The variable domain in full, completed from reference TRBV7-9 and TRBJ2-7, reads DTGVSQNPRHKITKRGQNVTFRCDPISEHNRLYWYRQTLGQGPEFLTYFQNEAQLEKSRLLSDRFSAERPKGSFSTLEIQRTEQGDSAMYLCASSLLTDIGGEQYFGPGTRLTVT.

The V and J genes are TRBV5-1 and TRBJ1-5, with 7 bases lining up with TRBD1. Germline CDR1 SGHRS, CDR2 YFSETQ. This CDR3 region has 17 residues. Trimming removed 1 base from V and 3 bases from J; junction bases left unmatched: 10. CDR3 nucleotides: TGCGCCAGCAGCTTGATGAGTGGGGACAGCGCCAATCAGCCCCAGCATTTT. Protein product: CASSLMSGDSANQPQHF.

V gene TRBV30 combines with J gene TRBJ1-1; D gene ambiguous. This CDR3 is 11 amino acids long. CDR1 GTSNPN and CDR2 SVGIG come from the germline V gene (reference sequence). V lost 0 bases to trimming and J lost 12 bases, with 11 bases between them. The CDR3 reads CAWSVRQEPFF. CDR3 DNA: TGTGCCTGGAGTGTACGGCAGGAACCTTTCTTT.